The following is a TCR beta chain sequence with its context. Its antigen is currently unknown. The sample holds other DNA sequences that translate to the same CDR3. Assay used: immunoSEQ multiplex PCR; TCRdb lists only in-frame clones, some missing. The sample includes over 950,000 clones, roughly 80% of them seen just once. These data originate in a study of shared clonotypes between healthy human individuals. Study-wide background: Donors were two women and a few men aged 18 to 49. Study outcomes and limitations: On the whole, naive subsets had larger estimated richness than memory subsets had.

Trimming shortened V by 4 bases and J by 5 bases, and 2 bases separated the two germline ends. This CDR3 region has 10 residues. The germline V gene encodes CDR1 KGHSH and CDR2 LQKENI. The sequencing input was memory CD4+ T cells from PBMCs. Subset denoted: CD45RA-negative fraction. This clonotype was obtained from a man younger than 35 in good health. Some clones in this sample may be carry-over from other donors' samples. V gene TRBV18 combines with J gene TRBJ2-5; D gene ambiguous. The CDR3 spells CASSQETQYF. CDR3 bases: TGTGCCAGCTCACAGGAGACCCAGTACTTC.